This TCR beta chain appears in the sequencing data of a study of T cell responses to AZD1222 COVID-19 vaccine. There are 15 residues in the CDR3. Germline V CDR1 and CDR2: SNHLY, FYNNEI. Trimming cost V 3 bases and J 4 bases; bases outside gene matches: 5. Turning to this clone: The antigen is unknown.

Study conclusions and caveats: Increases in Spike-specific TCR breadth and depth were seen after two AZD1222 doses.

Sequenced by immunoSEQ multiplex PCR; TCRdb stores in-frame clones only, minus some. The table records around 130,000 clones, more than 90% of them present only once. The specimen comprised peripheral blood, sampled 28 days after the second AZD1222 dose. The receptor's source is an adult who received the AZD1222 COVID-19 vaccine. The chain recombines TRBV2 with TRBJ1-2; 10 nucleotides align to TRBD1. CDR3 loop: CASSEGQGRRYGYTF. The CDR3 DNA sequence: TGTGCCAGCAGTGAGGGACAGGGGCGACGCTATGGCTACACCTTC.